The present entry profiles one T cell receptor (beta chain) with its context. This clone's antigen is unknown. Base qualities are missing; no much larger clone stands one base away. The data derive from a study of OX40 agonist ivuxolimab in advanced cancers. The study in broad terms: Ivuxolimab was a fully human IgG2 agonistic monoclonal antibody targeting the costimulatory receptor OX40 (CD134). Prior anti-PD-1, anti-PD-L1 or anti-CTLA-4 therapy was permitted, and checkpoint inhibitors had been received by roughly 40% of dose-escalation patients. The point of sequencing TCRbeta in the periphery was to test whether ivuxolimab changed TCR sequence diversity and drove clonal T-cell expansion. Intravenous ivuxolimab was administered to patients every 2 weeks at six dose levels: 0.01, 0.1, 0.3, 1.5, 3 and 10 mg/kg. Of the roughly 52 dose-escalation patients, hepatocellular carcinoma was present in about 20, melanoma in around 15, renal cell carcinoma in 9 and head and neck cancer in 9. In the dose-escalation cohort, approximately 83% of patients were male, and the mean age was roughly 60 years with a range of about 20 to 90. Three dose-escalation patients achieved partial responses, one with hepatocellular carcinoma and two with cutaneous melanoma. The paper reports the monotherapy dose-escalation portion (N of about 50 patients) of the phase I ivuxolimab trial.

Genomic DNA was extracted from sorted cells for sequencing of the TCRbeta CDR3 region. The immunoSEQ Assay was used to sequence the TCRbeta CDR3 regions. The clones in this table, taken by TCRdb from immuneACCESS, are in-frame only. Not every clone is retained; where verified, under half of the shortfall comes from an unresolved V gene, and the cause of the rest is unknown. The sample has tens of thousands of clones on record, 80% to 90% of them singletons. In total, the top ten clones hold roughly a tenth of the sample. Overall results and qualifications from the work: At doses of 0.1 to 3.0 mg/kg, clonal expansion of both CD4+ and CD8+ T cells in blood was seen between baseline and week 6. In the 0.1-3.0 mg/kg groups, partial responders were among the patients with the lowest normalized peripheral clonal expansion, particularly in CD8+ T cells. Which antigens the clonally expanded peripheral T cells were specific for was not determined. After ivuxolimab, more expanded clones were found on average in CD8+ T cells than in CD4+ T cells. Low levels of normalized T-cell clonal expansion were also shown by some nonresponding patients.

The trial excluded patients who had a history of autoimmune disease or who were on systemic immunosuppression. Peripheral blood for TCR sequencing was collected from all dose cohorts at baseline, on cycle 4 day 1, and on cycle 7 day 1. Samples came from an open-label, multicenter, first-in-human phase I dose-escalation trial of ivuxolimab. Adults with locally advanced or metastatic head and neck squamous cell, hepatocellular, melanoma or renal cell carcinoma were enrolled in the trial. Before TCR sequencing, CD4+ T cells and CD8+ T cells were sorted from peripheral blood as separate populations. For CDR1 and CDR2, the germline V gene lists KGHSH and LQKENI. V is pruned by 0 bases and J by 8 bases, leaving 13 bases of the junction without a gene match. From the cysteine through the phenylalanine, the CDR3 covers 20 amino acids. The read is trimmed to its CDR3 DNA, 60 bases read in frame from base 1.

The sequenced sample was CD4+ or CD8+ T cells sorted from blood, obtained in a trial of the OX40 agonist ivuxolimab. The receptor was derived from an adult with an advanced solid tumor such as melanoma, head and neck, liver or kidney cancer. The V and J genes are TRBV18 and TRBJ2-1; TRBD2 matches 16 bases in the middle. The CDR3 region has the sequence CASSPPLGLAGGWLEDEQFF. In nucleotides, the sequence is TGTGCCAGCTCACCACCGTTGGGACTAGCGGGAGGGTGGTTGGAGGATGAGCAGTTCTTC.